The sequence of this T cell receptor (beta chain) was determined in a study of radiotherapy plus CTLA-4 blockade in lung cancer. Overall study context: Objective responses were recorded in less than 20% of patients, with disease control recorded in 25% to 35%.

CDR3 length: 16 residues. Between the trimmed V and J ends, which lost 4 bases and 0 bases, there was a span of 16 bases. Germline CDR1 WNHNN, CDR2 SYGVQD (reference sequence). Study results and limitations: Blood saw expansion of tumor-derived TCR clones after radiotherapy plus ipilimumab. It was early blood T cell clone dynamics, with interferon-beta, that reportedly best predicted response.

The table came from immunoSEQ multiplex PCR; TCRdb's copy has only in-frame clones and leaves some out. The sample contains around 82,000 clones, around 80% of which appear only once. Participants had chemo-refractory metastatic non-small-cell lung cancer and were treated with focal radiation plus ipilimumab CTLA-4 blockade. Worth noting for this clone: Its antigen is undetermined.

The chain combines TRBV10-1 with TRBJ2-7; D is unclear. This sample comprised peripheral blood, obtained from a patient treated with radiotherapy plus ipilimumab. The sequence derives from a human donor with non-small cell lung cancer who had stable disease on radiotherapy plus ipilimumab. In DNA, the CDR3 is TGCGCCAGCAGTGTGCGTTCGAAGGGAAGCTCCTACGAGCAGTACTTC. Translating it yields CASSVRSKGSSYEQYF.